The 24 T cell receptor beta chains presented below share a single source sample, sequenced in a study of control samples from healthy donors and cancer patients. Assay: immunoSEQ multiplex PCR; the TCRdb copy retains only in-frame clones and omits some. This sample has some 120,000 clones; roughly 92% occur once, and the top ten carry 7.8%. The sample consisted of blood. The receptors come from a woman between 18 and 29 years old in good health.

This sequence joins TRBV24-1 and TRBJ1-6; D perhaps matches TRBD1 (6 bases). Germline V CDR1 and CDR2: KGHDR, SFDVKD. Trimming removed 5 bases from V and 4 bases from J, with 17 bases in between. CDR3 length: 17 residues. CDR3 region: CATSGTDSKFYNSPLHF. CDR3 DNA sequence: TGTGCCACCAGTGGGACGGACAGTAAGTTTTATAATTCACCCCTCCACTTT.

The chain uses TRBV30 and TRBJ2-1; 7 nucleotides line up with TRBD2. The V gene end was trimmed by 5 bases and the J gene end by 2 bases; junction bases not matched to a gene: 6. This CDR3 region has 14 residues. The V gene's germline CDR1 is GTSNPN and CDR2 SVGIG (reference sequence). This CDR3 is CAWSGGGTYNEQFF. Here the CDR3 DNA reads TGTGCCTGGTCGGGAGGAGGTACCTACAATGAGCAGTTCTTC.

The chain links TRBV28 to TRBJ1-6; TRBD1 agrees at 8 bases. The germline gives CDR1 MDHEN, CDR2 SYDVKM. The trim removed 6 bases at V and 0 bases at J, leaving 7 bases unmatched. The CDR3 extends over 17 amino acids. This CDR3 reads CASSTHRGDSYNSPLHF. The CDR3 coding sequence is TGTGCCAGCAGCACTCACAGGGGGGACTCCTATAATTCACCCCTCCACTTT.

The chain has TRBV11-2 and TRBJ2-3; possibly TRBD1 or TRBD2 for D (5 bases each). Germline CDR1 reads SGHAT; CDR2 reads FQNNGV. V was shortened by 4 bases and J by 11 bases, with 13 bases between the two germline ends. The CDR3 has 12 residues. The CDR3, as DNA: TGTGCCAGCAGCTGGGGACGACCAGAGCAGTATTTT. The encoded protein is CASSWGRPEQYF.

The chain is built from TRBV19 and TRBJ1-2, with 8 nucleotides matching TRBD1. This CDR3 has 16 amino acids. Germline V gene sequence: CDR1 LNHDA, CDR2 SQIVND (reference sequence). J gave up 2 bases and V 3 bases, and 8 bases lay outside the gene matches. Written as DNA, the CDR3 is TGTGCCAGTAGTATCGCGCCACAGGGGGGGAACTATGGCTACACCTTC. This codes for CASSIAPQGGNYGYTF.

The gene calls are TRBV19 and TRBJ2-7, with D possibly being TRBD1 (5 bases). Between the trimmed V and J ends, which lost 4 bases and 6 bases, there was a span of 10 bases. The CDR3 extends over 12 amino acids. Looked up from germline, CDR1 is LNHDA and CDR2 is SQIVND (reference sequence). The CDR3 sequence: CASSSGAPEQYF. Here the CDR3 DNA reads TGTGCCAGTAGTAGTGGGGCTCCCGAGCAGTACTTC.

This clone appeared once. Other nucleotide sequences in the sample specify the same CDR3. The CDR3 protein is CASSPNGGRYEQYF. The CDR3 DNA reads TGTGCCAGCAGCCCAAACGGAGGGAGGTACGAGCAGTACTTC. This chain links TRBV6-5 with TRBJ2-7; the D gene is possibly TRBD2 (6 bases). V was cut by 6 bases and J by 4 bases, with 16 bases left in between. Germline CDR1 is MNHEY and CDR2 is SVGAGI. The CDR3 spans 14 residues.

The rearrangement uses TRBV15 and TRBJ1-2; D is unresolved. V shed 1 base and J shed 6 bases, with 18 bases lying between them. Looked up from germline, CDR1 is LNHNV and CDR2 is YYDKDF (reference sequence). CDR3 length: 16 amino acids. CDR3 region: CATSRGETGSTNGYTF. CDR3 in DNA: TGTGCCACCAGCAGAGGAGAAACGGGCAGCACGAATGGCTACACCTTC.

The chain employs TRBV11-2 and TRBJ1-6; D possibly corresponds to TRBD1 (5 bases). Between the trimmed V and J ends, which lost 3 bases and 10 bases, there was a span of 28 bases. The germline V gene has CDR1 SGHAT and CDR2 FQNNGV. CDR3 length: 19 residues. The CDR3 DNA is TGTGCCAGCAGCTTGGGGCTGGCCACTCCTGGACCCCGCTACTCACCCCTCCACTTT. Translating it yields CASSLGLATPGPRYSPLHF.

This rearrangement joins TRBV7-9 to TRBJ1-1, with 7 bases aligning to TRBD1. The CDR3 is 13 residues long. Germline V gene lookup returns CDR1 SEHNR and CDR2 FQNEAQ (reference sequence). V trimming: 5 bases; J trimming: 7 bases; junction bases outside the gene matches: 7. CDR3 nucleotides: TGTGCCAGCAGCCCGTGGGACAGAAGTGAAGCTTTCTTT. Protein: CASSPWDRSEAFF. The full variable domain, in which reference TRBV7-9 and TRBJ1-1 provide the parts outside the CDR3, is DTGVSQNPRHKITKRGQNVTFRCDPISEHNRLYWYRQTLGQGPEFLTYFQNEAQLEKSRLLSDRFSAERPKGSFSTLEIQRTEQGDSAMYLCASSPWDRSEAFFGQGTRLTVV.

This chain joins TRBV18 and TRBJ2-7, with D perhaps assigned TRBD1 or TRBD2 (5 bases each). V lost 5 bases to trimming and J lost 4 bases, with 9 bases between them. There are 12 residues in the CDR3. Germline CDR1 reads KGHSH; CDR2 reads LQKENI. This CDR3 is CASSTRGYEQYF. CDR3 coding DNA: TGTGCCAGCTCAACGAGGGGTTACGAGCAGTACTTC. The variable domain in full, completed from reference TRBV18 and TRBJ2-7, reads NAGVMQNPRHLVRRRGQEARLRCSPMKGHSHVYWYRQLPEEGLKFMVYLQKENIIDESGMPKERFSAEFPKEGPSILRIQQVVRGDSAAYFCASSTRGYEQYFGPGTRLTVT.

This clone occurred once. The CDR3 is CASRPRGTDYGYTF. As DNA, the CDR3 is TGTGCCAGCAGGCCGAGGGGGACAGACTATGGCTACACCTTC. V gene TRBV7-6 combines with J gene TRBJ1-2; 7 nucleotides agree with TRBD1. After removal of 6 bases from V and 3 bases from J, the junction contained 7 bases not matched to a gene. The CDR3 is 14 amino acids. Germline CDR1 reads SGHVS; CDR2 reads FNYEAQ.

The rearrangement joins TRBV18 to TRBJ2-2, with 8 bases aligning to TRBD2. Germline CDR1 is KGHSH and CDR2 is LQKENI. The CDR3 consists of 16 residues. V shed 3 bases and J 4 bases; nucleotides not matched to a gene: 7. The CDR3 protein is CASSPRTSLGTGELFF. CDR3 in DNA: TGTGCCAGCTCACCCCGGACTAGCCTCGGCACCGGGGAGCTGTTTTTT.

This chain links TRBV24-1 with TRBJ1-2; no reliable D call. There are 13 residues in the CDR3. V gave up 0 bases and J gave up 7 bases, with 8 bases separating them. Germline V gene lookup returns CDR1 KGHDR and CDR2 SFDVKD. The CDR3 sequence is CATSDLRAGGYTF. CDR3 nucleotide sequence: TGTGCCACCAGTGATTTGCGGGCCGGTGGCTACACCTTC.

V is TRBV19 and J is TRBJ1-1, with 8 bases lining up with TRBD1. This CDR3 spans 16 amino acids. The ends lost 5 bases at V and 1 base at J; junction bases unmatched: 9. The germline V gene encodes CDR1 LNHDA and CDR2 SQIVND (reference sequence). CDR3 bases: TGTGCCAGTAGTCCCGGGACAGGCGGGAAGAACACTGAAGCTTTCTTT. It encodes CASSPGTGGKNTEAFF.

V and J are TRBV7-9 and TRBJ2-1, with a weak D call TRBD1 (5 bases). V was trimmed by 4 bases and J by 0 bases, leaving 13 bases between them. Germline CDR1 SEHNR, CDR2 FQNEAQ (reference sequence). The CDR3 is 16 residues long. The CDR3 region has the DNA TGTGCCAGCAGCTCCCACAGGTATAGCTCCTACAATGAGCAGTTCTTC. Translated, it gives CASSSHRYSSYNEQFF.

The rearrangement joins TRBV5-6 to TRBJ2-3, with TRBD2 matching 9 bases. The V segment lost 1 base and the J segment 5 bases; nucleotides outside the gene matches: 5. Germline V gives CDR1 SGHDT, CDR2 YYEEEE. This CDR3 is 15 amino acids long. CDR3 coding DNA: TGTGCCAGCAGCTTGAGGCGGGGGGGCCTAGATACGCAGTATTTT. Encoded protein: CASSLRRGGLDTQYF.

The chain employs TRBV20-1 and TRBJ2-7; D gene unclear. Germline V gene sequence: CDR1 DFQATT, CDR2 SNEGSKA (reference sequence). The ends were cut back, 3 bases at V and 6 bases at J, with 15 bases in the middle. The CDR3 runs 13 residues. The CDR3 nucleotides read TGCAGTGCTAGTTACTCACGGCGAGGCGAGCAGTACTTC. This encodes CSASYSRRGEQYF.

The chain uses TRBV4-2 and TRBJ1-1, with TRBD1 matching over 7 bases. The V segment lost 1 base and the J segment 1 base; nucleotides outside the gene matches: 9. The germline CDR1 and CDR2 sequences are LGHNA and YNFKEQ. This CDR3 comprises 17 residues. Here the CDR3 DNA reads TGTGCCAGCAGCCAAGGACAGGGCCCAATATCGAACACTGAAGCTTTCTTT. Translating gives CASSQGQGPISNTEAFF.

This chain connects TRBV2 to TRBJ1-2; 8 bases line up with TRBD1. The CDR3 runs to 13 residues. The germline V gene has CDR1 SNHLY and CDR2 FYNNEI. The V and J ends lost 6 bases and 4 bases, in that order; junction bases with no gene match: 4. CDR3: CASRAGQGYGYTF. CDR3 DNA: TGTGCCAGCAGAGCTGGACAGGGCTATGGCTACACCTTC. The variable domain in full, with the rest retrieved from reference TRBV2 and TRBJ1-2, is EPEVTQTPSHQVTQMGQEVILRCVPISNHLYFYWYRQILGQKVEFLVSFYNNEISEKSEIFDDQFSVERPDGSNFTLKIRSTKLEDSAMYFCASRAGQGYGYTFGSGTRLTVV.

This clone was detected only once. J is TRBJ2-5 and V is TRBV19; possibly TRBD2 for D (5 bases). Germline V gene sequence: CDR1 LNHDA, CDR2 SQIVND (reference sequence). CDR3 length equals 13 residues. V dropped 3 bases and J dropped 5 bases, with 10 bases sitting between them. The CDR3 DNA sequence: TGTGCCAGTAGTATTTCGGAGGAGGAGACCCAGTACTTC. Amino acids: CASSISEEETQYF. The full variable domain, completed using reference TRBV19 and TRBJ2-5, is DGGITQSPKYLFRKEGQNVTLSCEQNLNHDAMYWYRQDPGQGLRLIYYSQIVNDFQKGDIAEGYSVSREKKESFPLTVTSAQKNPTAFYLCASSISEEETQYFGPGTRLLVL.

The chain is built from TRBV9 and TRBJ1-3, with D possibly being TRBD1 (6 bases). The CDR3 has 16 residues. CDR1 and CDR2 from the germline V gene are SGDLS and YYNGEE. Between the trimmed V and J ends, which lost 3 bases and 0 bases, there was a span of 13 bases. CDR3 nucleotides: TGTGCCAGCAGCGGGGGACACCTCGACTCTGGAAACACCATATATTTT. Translated, it gives CASSGGHLDSGNTIYF.

The genes are TRBV7-6 and TRBJ2-3; 8 nucleotides line up with TRBD1. From germline, CDR1 is SGHVS and CDR2 FNYEAQ. The CDR3 contains 19 residues. Germline trimming cut 2 bases from V and 0 bases from J; bases unmatched to any gene: 13. Here the CDR3 DNA reads TGTGCCAGCAGCTTATCCGGGACAGGCTTTCTTACTAGCACAGATACGCAGTATTTT. Translated: CASSLSGTGFLTSTDTQYF.

The genes are TRBV9 and TRBJ2-5, with D tentatively TRBD1 or TRBD2 (5 bases each). The CDR3 loop spans 14 amino acids. Germline CDR1 is SGDLS and CDR2 is YYNGEE. Trimming shortened V by 3 bases and J by 5 bases, and 14 bases separated the two germline ends. In DNA, the CDR3 is TGTGCCAGCAGCGGGGACCCGACGCCGGAGACCCAGTACTTC. Its protein is CASSGDPTPETQYF.